This T cell receptor (beta chain) originates from a study of cytomegalovirus exposure and HLA in healthy donors. General observations from the study: What a later analysis reportedly showed was that an Asian-associated ancestry cluster had fewer N-insertions than the approximately 700-donor mean. In a later analysis, a missense DCLRE1C variant was linked to TCR beta V- and J-gene trimming.

Per germline, CDR1 LNHDA and CDR2 SQIVND (reference sequence). The CDR3 runs to 15 residues. J lost 10 bases, V lost 4 bases, and 4 bases had no gene match. This clone was recorded a few times. What it binds is not known. PCR involved 60 Vbeta and 13 Jbeta primers. Original processing notes: An analysis performed later counted about 80 million unique TCR beta chains (roughly 11 million of them shared). Measured with immunoSEQ multiplex PCR; TCRdb has only the in-frame clones, and not every one. Clone size and V and J calls were adopted from that table, with D and trimming inferred from the DNA. The data hold about 200,000 clones, with 10% to 15% observed a single time.

The sample consisted of PBMCs. The sequence was obtained from a man between 50 and 59 years old in good health and CMV-seropositive. The rearrangement uses TRBV19 and TRBJ2-1; 16 bases are a match to TRBD2. CDR3 region: CASSKGLAGGVEQFF. CDR3 DNA: TGTGCCAGTAGTAAGGGACTAGCGGGGGGGGTCGAGCAGTTCTTC.